This T cell receptor (beta chain) came from a study of blood T cell repertoires in COVID-19. Study summary: There were acute and convalescent COVID-19 samples, and they came from the United States, Italy and Spain. In each case, the material was cDNA or gDNA derived from T cells, B-cell-depleted T cells, or PBMCs.

Source study methods: For nucleated cells, counts were estimated from reference gene primer amplification. Assay: immunoSEQ multiplex PCR; the TCRdb copy retains only in-frame clones and omits some. V, J and clone size are taken as reported in that table, and D and trimming were inferred from the DNA itself. The profile shows about 280,000 clones, roughly 85% of them singletons. The material sequenced was peripheral blood. This sequence was found in a man aged 50-59 years with active or convalescent COVID-19.

The CDR3 here is CASSVAGPGYEQYF. The DNA for the CDR3 is TGCGCCAGCAGCGTCGCGGGGCCCGGCTACGAGCAGTACTTC. The chain recombines TRBV5-1 with TRBJ2-7, with D possibly being TRBD2 (6 bases). Germline V lookup: CDR1 SGHRS, CDR2 YFSETQ. The V end was cut by 4 bases, the J end by 3 bases, with 14 bases between. CDR3 length: 14 residues.